A single TCR beta chain is shown here with its context. The CDR3 loop spans 15 amino acids. The germline V gene encodes CDR1 SGHRS and CDR2 YFSETQ. Trimming removed 2 bases from V and 0 bases from J; junction bases left unmatched: 4. This sample is part of a study of blood T cell repertoires in COVID-19. On the study more broadly: Acute-phase and convalescent COVID-19 samples originated in the United States, Italy and Spain. PBMCs, B-cell-depleted T cells, or T cells were the source of the cDNA or gDNA that made up the material.

Original processing methods: Reference gene primer amplification yielded estimated nucleated cell counts. The protocol was immunoSEQ multiplex PCR, while the TCRdb copy is restricted to in-frame clones and leaves out a portion. The V and J calls and clone size are taken from that table; D and trimming were inferred from the DNA. The data show 25,000 to 35,000 clones, approximately 81% seen once. Sequenced input: peripheral blood. This chain links TRBV5-1 with TRBJ2-7, with 8 bases that match TRBD2. The receptor comes from an older man with acute or convalescent COVID-19. The CDR3 region is CASSFGGGPSYEQYF. The DNA of the CDR3 is TGCGCCAGCAGCTTCGGGGGGGGCCCCTCCTACGAGCAGTACTTC.